Given below is one T cell receptor (beta chain) in context. These data belong to a study of T cells in tuberculosis. Study-level information: The T cells targeted glucose monomycolate, a mycobacterial lipid, via CD1B.

The germline gives CDR1 SGHTA, CDR2 FQGNSA. Germline trimming cut 1 base from V and 4 bases from J; bases unmatched to any gene: 5. This CDR3 region has 16 residues. Profiling relied on immunoSEQ multiplex PCR, and the TCRdb table lists in-frame clones only, not all of them. The table records 85,000 to 90,000 clones, approximately 91% of them present only once. After thawing and overnight rest, PBMC were stained with GMM-loaded CD1B tetramer, viability dye and anti-CD3 for sorting. CD1B tetramers were loaded with Rhodococcus equi-derived C32 glucose monomycolate. PBMC for tetramer sorting were first depleted of CD14-expressing monocytes. Findings of the study overall: Some low-affinity tetramer-binding T cells may be absent from this sample.

The receptor comes from an adult woman with latent tuberculosis. The chain carries TRBV7-2 and TRBJ2-2; 8 nucleotides line up with TRBD2. The sequenced sample consisted of CD1b-GMM tetramer-negative cells sorted from PBMCs. CDR3 protein: CASSLGAGGVTGELFF. Written as DNA, the CDR3 is TGTGCCAGCAGCTTAGGCGCGGGGGGCGTCACCGGGGAGCTGTTTTTT.